At least ten counts were recorded for the clone carrying this T cell receptor (beta chain). The CDR3 is 14 amino acids. Germline assignment: CDR1 ENHRY and CDR2 SYGVKD. V was cut by 0 bases and J by 8 bases, with 13 bases left in between. TCR beta CDR3 regions were amplified from RNA. Researchers ran a first-round RT-PCR on the TCR CDR3 using the HTBI primer set. TCRdb re-called the multiplex PCR reads through MiXCR, storing one row per CDR3 protein. The data contain about half a million distinct CDR3 sequences, less than 25% of them seen just once; the ten biggest clones take up about a quarter. This specimen belongs to a study of T cells in Graves' hyperthyroidism and ophthalmopathy.

This clonotype was obtained from a man in his late teens or twenties with Graves' hyperthyroidism. Sequenced: blood. The V and J genes are TRBV10-3 and TRBJ1-2; possibly TRBD1 for D (5 bases). CDR3 sequence (DNA): TGTGCCATCAGTGAGTCAGGAGGGGTAGGAGGCTACACCTTC. This translates into CAISESGGVGGYTF.